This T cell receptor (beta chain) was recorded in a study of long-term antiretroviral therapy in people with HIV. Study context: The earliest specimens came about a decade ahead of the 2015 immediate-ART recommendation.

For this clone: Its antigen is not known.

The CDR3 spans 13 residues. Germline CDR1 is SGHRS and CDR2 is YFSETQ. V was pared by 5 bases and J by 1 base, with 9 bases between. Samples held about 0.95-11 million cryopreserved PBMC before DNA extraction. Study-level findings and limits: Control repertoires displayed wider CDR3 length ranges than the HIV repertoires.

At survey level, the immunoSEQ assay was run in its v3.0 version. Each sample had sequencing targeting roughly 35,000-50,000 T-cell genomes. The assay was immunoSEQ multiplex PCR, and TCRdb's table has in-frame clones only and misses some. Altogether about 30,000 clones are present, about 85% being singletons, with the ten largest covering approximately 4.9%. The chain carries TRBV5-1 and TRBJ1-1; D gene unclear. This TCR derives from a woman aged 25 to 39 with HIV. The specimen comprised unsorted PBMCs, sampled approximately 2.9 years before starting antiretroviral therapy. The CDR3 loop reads CASRDVPNTEAFF. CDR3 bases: TGCGCCAGCAGGGACGTCCCGAACACTGAAGCTTTCTTT.